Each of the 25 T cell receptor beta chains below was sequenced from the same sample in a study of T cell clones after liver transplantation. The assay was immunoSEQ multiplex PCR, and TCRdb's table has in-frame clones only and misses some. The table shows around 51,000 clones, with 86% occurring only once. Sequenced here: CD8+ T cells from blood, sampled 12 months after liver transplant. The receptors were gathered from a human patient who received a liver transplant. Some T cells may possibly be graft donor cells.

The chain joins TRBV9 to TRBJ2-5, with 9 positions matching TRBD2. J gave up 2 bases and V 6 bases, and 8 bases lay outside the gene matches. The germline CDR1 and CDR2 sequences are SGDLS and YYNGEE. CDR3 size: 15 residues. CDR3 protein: CASTRAGGPQETQYF. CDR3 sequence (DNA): TGTGCCAGCACCAGAGCGGGAGGCCCTCAAGAGACCCAGTACTTC.

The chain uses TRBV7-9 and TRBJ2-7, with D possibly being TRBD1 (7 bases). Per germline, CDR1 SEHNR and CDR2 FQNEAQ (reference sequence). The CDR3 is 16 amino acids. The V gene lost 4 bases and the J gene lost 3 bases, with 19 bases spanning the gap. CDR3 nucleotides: TGTGCCAGCAGCTCCCGACAGGGAGGATTTGTCTACGAGCAGTACTTC. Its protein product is CASSSRQGGFVYEQYF.

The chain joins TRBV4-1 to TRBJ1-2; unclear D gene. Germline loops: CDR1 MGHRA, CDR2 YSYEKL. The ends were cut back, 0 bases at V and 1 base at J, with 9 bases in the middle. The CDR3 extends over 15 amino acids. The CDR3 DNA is TGCGCCAGCAGCCAAGACCCCCGGGGTAACTATGGCTACACCTTC. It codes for CASSQDPRGNYGYTF.

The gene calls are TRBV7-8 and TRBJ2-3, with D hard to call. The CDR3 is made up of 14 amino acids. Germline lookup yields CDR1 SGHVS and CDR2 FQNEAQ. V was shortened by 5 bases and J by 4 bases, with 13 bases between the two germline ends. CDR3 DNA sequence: TGTGCCAGCAGCCTACCGACGGGTCCAGATACGCAGTATTTT. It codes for CASSLPTGPDTQYF.

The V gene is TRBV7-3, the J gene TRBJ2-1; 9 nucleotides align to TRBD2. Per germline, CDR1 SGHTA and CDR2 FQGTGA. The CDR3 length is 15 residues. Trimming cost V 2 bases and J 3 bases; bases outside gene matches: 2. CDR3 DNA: TGTGCCAGCAGCTTACTAGCGGGACGCTACAATGAGCAGTTCTTC. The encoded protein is CASSLLAGRYNEQFF.

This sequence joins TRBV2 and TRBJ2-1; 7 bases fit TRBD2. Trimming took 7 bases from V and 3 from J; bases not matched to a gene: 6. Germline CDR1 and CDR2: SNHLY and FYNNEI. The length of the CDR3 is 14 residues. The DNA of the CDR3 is TGTGCCAGCACTGGGCTAGCGGTCTACAATGAGCAGTTCTTC. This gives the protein CASTGLAVYNEQFF.

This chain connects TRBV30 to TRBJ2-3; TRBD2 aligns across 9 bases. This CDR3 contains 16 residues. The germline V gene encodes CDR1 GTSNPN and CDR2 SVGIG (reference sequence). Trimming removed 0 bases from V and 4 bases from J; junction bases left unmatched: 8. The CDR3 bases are TGTGCCTGGAGTGTTTCTGGACTAGCGTTGGCAGATACGCAGTATTTT. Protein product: CAWSVSGLALADTQYF.

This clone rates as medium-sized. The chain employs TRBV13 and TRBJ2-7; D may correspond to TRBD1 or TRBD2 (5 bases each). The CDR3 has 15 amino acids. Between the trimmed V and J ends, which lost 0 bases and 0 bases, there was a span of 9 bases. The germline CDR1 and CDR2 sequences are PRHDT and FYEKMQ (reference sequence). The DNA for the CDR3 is TGTGCCAGCAGCTTAGGAGGGACGGGCTCCTACGAGCAGTACTTC. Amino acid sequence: CASSLGGTGSYEQYF.

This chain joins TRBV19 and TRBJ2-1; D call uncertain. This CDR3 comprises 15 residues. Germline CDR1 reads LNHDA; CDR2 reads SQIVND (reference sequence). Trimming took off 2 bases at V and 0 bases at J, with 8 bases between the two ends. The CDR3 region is CASSIFGYSYNEQFF. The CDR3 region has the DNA TGTGCCAGTAGTATATTCGGGTACTCCTACAATGAGCAGTTCTTC.

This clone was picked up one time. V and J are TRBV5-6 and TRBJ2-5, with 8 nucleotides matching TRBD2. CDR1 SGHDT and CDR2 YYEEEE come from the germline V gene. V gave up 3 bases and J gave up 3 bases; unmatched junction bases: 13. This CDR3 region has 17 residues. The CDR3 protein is CASSYRTSGRREETQYF. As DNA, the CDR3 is TGTGCCAGCAGCTACCGAACTAGCGGCCGGAGAGAAGAGACCCAGTACTTC.

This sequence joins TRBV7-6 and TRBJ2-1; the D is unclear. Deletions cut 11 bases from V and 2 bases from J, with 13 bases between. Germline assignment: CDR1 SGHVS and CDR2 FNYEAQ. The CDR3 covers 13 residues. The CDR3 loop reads CAVRKLAYNEQFF. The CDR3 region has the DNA TGTGCCGTTAGGAAGCTCGCCTACAATGAGCAGTTCTTC.

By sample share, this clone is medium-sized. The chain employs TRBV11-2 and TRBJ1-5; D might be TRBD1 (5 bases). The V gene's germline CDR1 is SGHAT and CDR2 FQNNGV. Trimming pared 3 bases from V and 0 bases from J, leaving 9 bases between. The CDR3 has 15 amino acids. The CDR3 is CASSLGGDSNQPQHF. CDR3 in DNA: TGTGCCAGCAGCTTGGGGGGAGATAGCAATCAGCCCCAGCATTTT.

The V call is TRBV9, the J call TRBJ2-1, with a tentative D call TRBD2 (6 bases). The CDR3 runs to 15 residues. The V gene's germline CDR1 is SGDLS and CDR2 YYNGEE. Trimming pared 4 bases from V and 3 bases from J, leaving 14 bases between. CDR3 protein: CASSSQSGDYNEQFF. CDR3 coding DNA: TGTGCCAGCAGCTCCCAGTCGGGGGACTACAATGAGCAGTTCTTC.

The DNA for the CDR3 is TGTGCCAGCAGCGGTTGGGACAGCACCGGGGAGCTGTTTTTT. It codes for CASSGWDSTGELFF. The chain links TRBV7-9 to TRBJ2-2; 7 bases are a match to TRBD1. Germline CDR1 is SEHNR and CDR2 is FQNEAQ (reference sequence). The junction had 4 bases not matched to a gene; V was cut back by 5 bases and J by 4 bases. There are 14 residues in the CDR3.

CDR3 DNA: TGTGCCAGCAGGTGGGGACCCCTTGATGAGCAGTTCTTC. Its protein is CASRWGPLDEQFF. V gene TRBV28 combines with J gene TRBJ2-1; D may be TRBD1 or TRBD2 (5 bases each). There are 13 residues in the CDR3. V lost 6 bases and J 8 bases, leaving 14 bases between the germline ends. The germline V gene has CDR1 MDHEN and CDR2 SYDVKM. Full variable domain (outside the CDR3, taken from reference TRBV28 and TRBJ2-1): DVKVTQSSRYLVKRTGEKVFLECVQDMDHENMFWYRQDPGLGLRLIYFSYDVKMKEKGDIPEGYSVSREKKERFSLILESASTNQTSMYLCASRWGPLDEQFFGPGTRLTVL.

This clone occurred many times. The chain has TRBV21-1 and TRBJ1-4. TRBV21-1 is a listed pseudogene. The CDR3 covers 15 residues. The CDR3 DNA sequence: TGTGCCAGCAGCAACCGGGACCCAGTTTGGGAAAAACTGTTTTTT. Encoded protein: CASSNRDPVWEKLFF.

The CDR3, as DNA: TGTGCCAGCAGACCATTCGGGGCAAATGAGCAGTTCTTC. It yields the protein CASRPFGANEQFF. This sequence joins TRBV5-6 and TRBJ2-1, with D perhaps TRBD1 or TRBD2 (5 bases each). V was trimmed by 5 bases and J by 7 bases, leaving 13 bases between them. The CDR3 is made up of 13 amino acids. Germline-derived CDR1 and CDR2 are SGHDT and YYEEEE.

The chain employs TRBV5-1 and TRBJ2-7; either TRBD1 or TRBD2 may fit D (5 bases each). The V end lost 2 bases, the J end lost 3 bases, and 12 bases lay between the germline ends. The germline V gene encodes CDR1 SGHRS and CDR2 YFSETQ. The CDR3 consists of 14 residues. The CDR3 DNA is TGCGCCAGCAGCTTTGGTGGGGACCTCTACGAGCAGTACTTC. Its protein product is CASSFGGDLYEQYF.

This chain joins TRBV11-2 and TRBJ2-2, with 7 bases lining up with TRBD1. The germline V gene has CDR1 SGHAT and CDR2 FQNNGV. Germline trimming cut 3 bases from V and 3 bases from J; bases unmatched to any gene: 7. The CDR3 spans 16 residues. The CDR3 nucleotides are TGTGCCAGCAGCTTCGCCGGGACAGCGGACACCGGGGAGCTGTTTTTT. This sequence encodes CASSFAGTADTGELFF.

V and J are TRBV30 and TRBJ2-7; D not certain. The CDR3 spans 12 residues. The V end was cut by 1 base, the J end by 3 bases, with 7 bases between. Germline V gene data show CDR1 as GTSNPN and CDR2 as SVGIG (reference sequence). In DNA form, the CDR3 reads TGTGCCTGGAGTGAACCTTACTACGAGCAGTACTTC. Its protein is CAWSEPYYEQYF.

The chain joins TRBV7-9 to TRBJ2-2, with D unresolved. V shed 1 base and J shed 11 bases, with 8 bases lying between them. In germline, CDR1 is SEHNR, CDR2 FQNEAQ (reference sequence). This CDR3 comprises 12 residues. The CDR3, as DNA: TGTGCCAGCAGCTTAGGGAACCCCGAGCTGTTTTTT. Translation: CASSLGNPELFF.

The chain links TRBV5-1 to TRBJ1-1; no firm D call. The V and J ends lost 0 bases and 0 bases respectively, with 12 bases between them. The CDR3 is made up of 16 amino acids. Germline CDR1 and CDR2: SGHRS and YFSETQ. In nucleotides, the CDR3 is TGCGCCAGCAGCTTGGACGGAGATCTCATGAACACTGAAGCTTTCTTT. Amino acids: CASSLDGDLMNTEAFF. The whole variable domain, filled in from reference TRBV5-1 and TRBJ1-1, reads KAGVTQTPRYLIKTRGQQVTLSCSPISGHRSVSWYQQTPGQGLQFLFEYFSETQRNKGNFPGRFSGRQFSNSRSEMNVSTLELGDSALYLCASSLDGDLMNTEAFFGQGTRLTVV.

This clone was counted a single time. Here the CDR3 reads CASSFTYGQGEETQYF. The CDR3 coding sequence is TGTGCCAGCAGTTTTACCTACGGGCAGGGTGAGGAGACCCAGTACTTC. This chain links TRBV6-6 with TRBJ2-5; a possible D gene is TRBD1 (5 bases). The germline V gene encodes CDR1 MNHNY and CDR2 SVGAGI (reference sequence). The V and J ends lost 4 bases and 5 bases respectively, with 20 bases between them. CDR3 length equals 16 residues.

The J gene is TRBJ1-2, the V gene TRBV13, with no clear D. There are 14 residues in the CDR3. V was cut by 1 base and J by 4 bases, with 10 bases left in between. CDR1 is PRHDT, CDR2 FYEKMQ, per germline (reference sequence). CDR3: CASSLDSDVYGYTF. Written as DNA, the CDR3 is TGTGCCAGCAGCTTAGACAGTGATGTCTATGGCTACACCTTC.

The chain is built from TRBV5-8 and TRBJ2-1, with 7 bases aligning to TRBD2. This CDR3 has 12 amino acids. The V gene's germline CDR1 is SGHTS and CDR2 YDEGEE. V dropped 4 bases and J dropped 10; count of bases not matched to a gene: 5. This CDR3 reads CASSLLAIEQFF. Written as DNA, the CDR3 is TGTGCCAGCAGCCTACTAGCGATAGAGCAGTTCTTC.